This T cell receptor (beta chain) was observed in a study of CD4 T cells in relation to SARS-CoV-2 and coronaviruses. Turning to the study itself: Shared crossreactive spike epitopes were mapped to their HLA restriction. General study results and limits: The cross-reactivity analysis covered only spike protein, not other viral proteins. Each donor contributed either pre-pandemic or post-infection samples, not both.

Per germline, CDR1 MGHRA and CDR2 YSYEKL. Trimming pared 0 bases from V and 7 bases from J, leaving 15 bases between. The CDR3 is made up of 15 amino acids. Unexposed donor CD4+ T cells date from about 2011-2018, before the COVID-19 pandemic. Produced via immunoSEQ multiplex PCR; TCRdb's table is partial and in-frame only. The profile covers about 59,000 clones, with roughly 88% appearing a single time and about 1.5% taken by the ten largest. The table lists this clone with a count of one. Antigen specificity is unknown. The sequencing sample was made of memory CD4+ T cells from PBMCs. This chain joins TRBV4-1 and TRBJ1-2; D might be TRBD1 (5 bases). The clonotype comes from a human donor in good health. CDR3 residues: CASSQDSGRVGGYTF. In nucleotides, the CDR3 is TGCGCCAGCAGCCAAGATTCGGGCAGGGTGGGTGGCTACACCTTC.